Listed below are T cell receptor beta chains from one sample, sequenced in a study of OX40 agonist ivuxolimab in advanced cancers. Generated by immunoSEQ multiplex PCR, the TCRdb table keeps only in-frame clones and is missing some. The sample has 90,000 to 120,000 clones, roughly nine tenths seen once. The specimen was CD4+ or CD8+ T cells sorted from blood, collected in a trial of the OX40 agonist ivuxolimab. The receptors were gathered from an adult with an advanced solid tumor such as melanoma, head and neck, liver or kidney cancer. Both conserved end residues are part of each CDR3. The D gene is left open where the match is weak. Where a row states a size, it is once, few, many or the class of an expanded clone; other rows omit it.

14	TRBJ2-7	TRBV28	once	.	CASSLSGRPDEQYF	TGTGCCAGCAGTTTATCAGGCAGGCCGGACGAGCAGTACTTC
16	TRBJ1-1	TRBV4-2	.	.	CASSQGPGHENTEAFF	TGTGCCAGCAGCCAAGGTCCGGGACACGAGAACACTGAAGCTTTCTTT
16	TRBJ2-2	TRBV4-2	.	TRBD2	CASSQDNAGGRRELFF	TGTGCCAGCAGCCAAGATAACGCGGGAGGGAGGAGGGAGCTGTTTTTT
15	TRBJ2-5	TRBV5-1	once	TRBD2	CASSSGLAEQETQYF	TGCGCCAGCAGCTCCGGACTAGCGGAACAAGAGACCCAGTACTTC
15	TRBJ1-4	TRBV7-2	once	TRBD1	CASSPQTGLAEKLFF	TGTGCCAGCAGCCCCCAGACAGGGCTCGCCGAAAAACTGTTTTTT
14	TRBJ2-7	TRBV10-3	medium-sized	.	CAISDLAISYEQYF	TGTGCCATCAGTGACCTAGCGATCTCCTACGAGCAGTACTTC
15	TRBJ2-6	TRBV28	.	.	CASSFSRAGANVLTF	TGTGCCAGCAGTTTTAGCAGGGCTGGGGCCAACGTCCTGACTTTC
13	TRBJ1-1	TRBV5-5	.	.	CASSSQSNTEAFF	TGTGCCAGCAGCTCCCAATCGAACACTGAAGCTTTCTTT
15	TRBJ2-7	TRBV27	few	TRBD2	CASSLVAGAGYEQYF	TGTGCCAGCAGTTTAGTGGCGGGAGCGGGATACGAGCAGTACTTC
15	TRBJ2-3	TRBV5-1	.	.	CASSVMGPSTDTQYF	TGCGCCAGCAGCGTGATGGGTCCCAGCACAGATACGCAGTATTTT
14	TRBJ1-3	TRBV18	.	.	CASSPDRAGNTIYF	TGTGCCAGCTCACCGGACAGAGCTGGAAACACCATATATTTT
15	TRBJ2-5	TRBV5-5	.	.	CASSFPSAGQETQYF	TGTGCCAGCAGCTTCCCTTCTGCGGGACAAGAGACCCAGTACTTC
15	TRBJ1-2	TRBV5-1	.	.	CASSLDGQWGYGYTF	TGCGCCAGCAGCTTGGATGGGCAATGGGGCTATGGCTACACCTTC
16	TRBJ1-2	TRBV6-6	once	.	CASTEGQPGTNYGYTF	TGTGCCAGCACCGAGGGACAACCAGGAACTAACTATGGCTACACCTTC
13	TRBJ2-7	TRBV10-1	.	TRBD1	CASSLGQGLEQYF	TGCGCCAGCAGTCTGGGACAGGGGCTCGAGCAGTACTTC
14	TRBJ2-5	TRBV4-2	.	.	CASSQDGYGGGQYF	TGTGCCAGCAGCCAAGATGGGTACGGCGGAGGGCAGTACTTC
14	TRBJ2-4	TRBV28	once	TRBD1	CASRVPGQGNIQYF	TGTGCCAGCAGGGTCCCGGGACAGGGAAACATTCAGTACTTC
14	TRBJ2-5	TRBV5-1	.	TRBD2	CASSTRGVQETQYF	TGCGCCAGCAGCACCCGGGGGGTCCAAGAGACCCAGTACTTC
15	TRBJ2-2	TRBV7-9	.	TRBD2	CASSPRDYSPGELFF	TGTGCCAGCAGCCCCCGGGACTATTCCCCCGGGGAGCTGTTTTTT
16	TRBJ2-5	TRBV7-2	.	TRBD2	CASSLAMAGGKETQYF	TGTGCCAGCAGCTTAGCGATGGCGGGGGGGAAAGAGACCCAGTACTTC
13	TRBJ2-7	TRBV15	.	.	CATSSQKGIEQYF	TGTGCCACCAGCAGCCAGAAGGGAATCGAGCAGTACTTC
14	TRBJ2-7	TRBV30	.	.	CAWSTGKGSYEQYF	TGTGCCTGGAGTACAGGGAAGGGCTCCTACGAGCAGTACTTC